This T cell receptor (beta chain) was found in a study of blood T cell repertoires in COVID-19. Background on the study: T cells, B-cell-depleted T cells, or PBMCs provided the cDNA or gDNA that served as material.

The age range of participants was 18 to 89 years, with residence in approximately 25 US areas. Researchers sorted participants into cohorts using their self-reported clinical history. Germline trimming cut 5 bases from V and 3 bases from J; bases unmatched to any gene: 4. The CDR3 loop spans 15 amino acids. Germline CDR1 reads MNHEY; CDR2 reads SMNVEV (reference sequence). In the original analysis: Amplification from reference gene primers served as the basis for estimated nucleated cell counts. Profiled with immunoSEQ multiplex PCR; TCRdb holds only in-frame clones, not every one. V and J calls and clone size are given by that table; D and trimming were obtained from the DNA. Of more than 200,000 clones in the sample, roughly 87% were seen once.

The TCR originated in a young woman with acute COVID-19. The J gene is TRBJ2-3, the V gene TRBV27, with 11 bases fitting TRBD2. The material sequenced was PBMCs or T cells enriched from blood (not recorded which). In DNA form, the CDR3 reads TGTGCCAGCAGTGAACTAGCGGGAGTGACAGATACGCAGTATTTT. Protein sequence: CASSELAGVTDTQYF.